This T cell receptor beta chain was observed in a study of T cell repertoires in ileal Crohn's disease. Overall study results and limits: The median delay to postoperative endoscopy was 6 to 7 months.

Details on this clone: Its antigen is undetermined.

Time point defined: neoterminal ileum biopsy at postoperative endoscopy, about 6 months after surgery. Looked up from germline, CDR1 is SGHRS and CDR2 is YFSETQ. This CDR3 comprises 14 residues. Trimming removed 4 bases from V and 0 bases from J, with 10 bases in between. Profiling relied on immunoSEQ multiplex PCR, and the TCRdb table lists in-frame clones only, not all of them. The sample includes approximately 11,000 clones, less than 85% seen only once; the top ten take roughly 7.4%. This TCR derives from an adult with Crohn's disease. The rearrangement links TRBV5-1 to TRBJ1-1; no definite D call. Sequencing input: ileal tissue. The CDR3 DNA follows: TGCGCCAGCAGCCCGGGTCTAATGAACACTGAAGCTTTCTTT. Its protein product is CASSPGLMNTEAFF.